A single sample gave rise to the 31 T cell receptor beta chains below, sequenced in a study of T cells in Graves' hyperthyroidism and ophthalmopathy. TCR beta CDR3 regions were amplified from RNA transcripts. Researchers ran a first-round RT-PCR on the TCR CDR3 using the HTBI primer set. MiXCR was run by TCRdb on the multiplex PCR reads, yielding one entry per CDR3 protein. The sample shows 600,000 or so distinct CDR3 sequences, roughly 46% of them seen only once. The specimen sequenced was peripheral blood or thyroid tissue (not recorded which). These receptors were obtained from a woman in her late teens or twenties with Graves' hyperthyroidism.

The rearrangement uses TRBV29-1 and TRBJ1-1, with D tentatively TRBD1 (6 bases). The V gene lost 6 bases and the J gene lost 4 bases, with 9 bases spanning the gap. The CDR3 is made up of 11 amino acids. Germline V gene sequence: CDR1 SQVTM, CDR2 ANQGSEA. The CDR3 reads CSVGGSTEAFF. The DNA for the CDR3 is TGCAGCGTAGGGGGGAGCACTGAAGCTTTCTTT. The variable domain in full, with the rest retrieved from reference TRBV29-1 and TRBJ1-1, is SAVISQKPSRDICQRGTSLTIQCQVDSQVTMMFWYRQQPGQSLTLIATANQGSEATYESGFVIDKFPISRPNLTFSTLTVSNMSPEDSSIYLCSVGGSTEAFFGQGTRLTVV.

In this sample, this clonotype turned up once. This sequence joins TRBV29-1 and TRBJ1-4, with D possibly being TRBD1 (5 bases). There are 13 residues in the CDR3. The germline V gene encodes CDR1 SQVTM and CDR2 ANQGSEA. The V end was cut by 6 bases, the J end by 7 bases, with 15 bases between. CDR3 in DNA: TGCAGCGTGGGATACCGGGGCGGTGAAAAACTGTTTTTT. This codes for CSVGYRGGEKLFF.

Regarding this clonotype: Compared with germline, one end of the junction differs, possibly owing to a read error. The chain carries TRBV25-1 and TRBJ2-6, with a possible D match to TRBD1 (5 bases). Per the germline V gene, CDR1 is MGHDK and CDR2 is SYGVNS. The CDR3 has 17 amino acids. CDR3 in amino acids: CASSESGGHSRANVLTF. The CDR3 DNA reads TGTGCCAGCAGTGAATCAGGCGGACACTCTAGGGCCAACGTCCTGACTTTC.

This clonotype was recorded a few times. The chain joins TRBV7-6 to TRBJ2-5; D gene uncertain. V dropped 1 base and J dropped 5 bases, with 11 bases sitting between them. Germline-derived CDR1 and CDR2 are SGHVS and FNYEAQ. The length of the CDR3 is 14 residues. The CDR3 spells CASSLVTVLETQYF. In DNA, the CDR3 is TGTGCCAGCAGCTTAGTTACAGTTTTGGAGACCCAGTACTTC.

There are many counts of this clonotype. V and J are TRBV7-9 and TRBJ1-1; D may be TRBD1 (6 bases). The germline CDR1 and CDR2 sequences are SEHNR and FQNEAQ (reference sequence). With 1 base removed from V and 13 bases from J, the gap between germline ends came to 13 bases. The CDR3 covers 12 residues. CDR3 amino acids: CASSLDRAWFFF. The CDR3 region has the DNA TGTGCCAGCAGCTTAGACAGGGCTTGGTTTTTCTTT.

This clonotype showed up many times. The V call is TRBV19, the J call TRBJ1-1, with a tentative D call TRBD1 (5 bases). Per the germline V gene, CDR1 is LNHDA and CDR2 is SQIVND (reference sequence). Trimming removed 7 bases from V and 1 base from J, with 13 bases in between. The CDR3 totals 14 residues. This chain's CDR3 is CASTPWGRNTEAFF. CDR3 bases: TGTGCCAGTACCCCATGGGGCAGGAACACTGAAGCTTTCTTT.

This clonotype occurred a few times. This chain uses TRBV7-2 with TRBJ2-7, with 9 bases fitting TRBD1. CDR1 is SGHTA, CDR2 FQGNSA, per germline. Trimming cost V 4 bases and J 6 bases; bases outside gene matches: 10. The CDR3 runs to 15 residues. DNA for the CDR3: TGTGCCAGCAGCTCGAACCCCGGGACAGGGTTCGAGCAGTACTTC. This gives the protein CASSSNPGTGFEQYF.

Worth noting for this clonotype: A much larger clone sits a single nucleotide away, making a read error possible. The V call is TRBV7-2, the J call TRBJ2-7, with 7 positions matching TRBD2. The germline V gene encodes CDR1 SGHTA and CDR2 FQGNSA. V was clipped by 2 bases and J by 2 bases; unmatched bases: 9. The CDR3 is 16 residues long. CDR3 loop: CASSLSVLAEAYEQYF. Here the CDR3 DNA reads TGTGCCAGCAGCTTATCGGTCCTAGCGGAAGCCTACGAGCAGTACTTC.

This clonotype was seen ten or more times. The chain recombines TRBV7-9 with TRBJ1-5; D ambiguous. Looked up from germline, CDR1 is SEHNR and CDR2 is FQNEAQ (reference sequence). This CDR3 comprises 14 residues. V was clipped by 7 bases and J by 9 bases, with 19 bases between them. CDR3 in amino acids: CASTSDGVMRPQHF. In DNA form, the CDR3 reads TGTGCCAGCACCTCTGACGGGGTCATGCGGCCCCAGCATTTT.

In its sample, this clonotype was seen a few times. This sequence joins TRBV7-3 and TRBJ2-5, with unresolved D. The CDR3 spans 15 residues. V gave up 2 bases and J gave up 1 base, with 11 bases separating them. Germline CDR1 reads SGHTA; CDR2 reads FQGTGA. The chain's CDR3 is CASSLLPDSQETQYF. CDR3 coding DNA: TGTGCCAGCAGCTTACTGCCAGATTCCCAAGAGACCCAGTACTTC.

This clonotype was recorded a few times. In DNA, the CDR3 is TGTGCTAGTGGTCCACAGGTTGCGCAGCCCCAGCATTTT. Its protein product is CASGPQVAQPQHF. This sequence joins TRBV12-5 and TRBJ1-5; possibly TRBD1 for D (5 bases). The CDR3 sequence is 13 residues long. V shed 5 bases and J shed 7 bases, with 12 bases lying between them. In germline, CDR1 is LGHNT, CDR2 FRNRAP.

The V call is TRBV7-2, the J call TRBJ1-5, with no clear D. Between the trimmed V and J ends, which lost 3 bases and 3 bases, there was a span of 9 bases. The CDR3 covers 14 residues. Germline values: CDR1 SGHTA, CDR2 FQGNSA. CDR3 protein: CASSLAPLNQPQHF. Written as DNA, the CDR3 is TGTGCCAGCAGCTTGGCCCCGCTCAATCAGCCCCAGCATTTT.

This clonotype was seen ten or more times. The J gene is TRBJ2-2, the V gene TRBV24-1; D possibly corresponds to TRBD2 (5 bases). The CDR3 totals 15 residues. The V gene lost 5 bases and the J gene lost 4 bases, with 13 bases spanning the gap. CDR1 is KGHDR and CDR2 is SFDVKD in the germline V gene. The CDR3 coding sequence is TGTGCCACCAGTGTCCGGCAGGACTCCACCGGGGAGCTGTTTTTT. As protein: CATSVRQDSTGELFF.

The V gene is TRBV29-1, the J gene TRBJ2-7; 8 positions match TRBD2. This CDR3 has 14 residues. With 8 bases clipped from V and 1 base from J, the junction kept 10 bases outside the gene matches. Germline values: CDR1 SQVTM, CDR2 ANQGSEA. CDR3 nucleotide sequence: TGCAGCAGCCCGCGGCGGGAGGCTTCCTACGAGCAGTACTTC. Its protein product is CSSPRREASYEQYF.

About this clonotype: A much bigger clone sits one base away, suggesting this may be a read error. The rearrangement joins TRBV29-1 to TRBJ1-4; D is undetermined. Deletions cut 6 bases from V and 5 bases from J, with 13 bases between. Germline V CDR1 and CDR2: SQVTM, ANQGSEA. The CDR3 extends over 13 amino acids. For the CDR3, the DNA is TGCAGCGTGACGAACAGAAGAAATGAAAAACTGTTTTTT. Protein sequence: CSVTNRRNEKLFF. The full variable domain, in which reference TRBV29-1 and TRBJ1-4 provide the parts outside the CDR3, is SAVISQKPSRDICQRGTSLTIQCQVDSQVTMMFWYRQQPGQSLTLIATANQGSEATYESGFVIDKFPISRPNLTFSTLTVSNMSPEDSSIYLCSVTNRRNEKLFFGSGTQLSVL.

This clonotype showed up just a few times. The CDR3 ends on some other residue instead of the conserved phenylalanine or tryptophan, so this is likely a read error. The limits of the CDR3 on the DNA are not certain, so only TCRdb's listed CDR3 is given. The CDR3 spells CATSRGGT. The V call is TRBV15, the J call TRBJ2-6; the table's D gene call, TRBD1, was not cross checked with the DNA. With termini counted, the CDR3 has 8 amino acids. Looked up from germline, CDR1 is LNHNV and CDR2 is YYDKDF (reference sequence).

The chain recombines TRBV7-6 with TRBJ1-6, with 8 bases lining up with TRBD1. From germline, CDR1 is SGHVS and CDR2 FNYEAQ. The CDR3 has 14 residues. V lost 5 bases and J lost 7; bases outside the gene matches: 4. CDR3 region: CASSPGQGNSPLHF. The CDR3 DNA reads TGTGCCAGCAGCCCTGGACAGGGAAATTCACCCCTCCACTTT.

Worth noting for this clonotype: An end of the junction does not agree with germline; a read error may underlie this. V usage is TRBV7-2 and J usage is TRBJ1-2; D gene ambiguous. CDR1 and CDR2 from the germline V gene are SGHTA and FQGNSA. The length of the CDR3 is 14 residues. CDR3 DNA sequence: TGTGCCAGCAGCCCATCGGGCAGTAACTATGGCTGCACCTTC. It encodes CASSPSGSNYGCTF.

This clonotype was counted ten times or more. This chain links TRBV7-3 with TRBJ2-7; 8 bases map to TRBD2. The CDR3 loop spans 13 amino acids. V lost 5 bases to trimming and J lost 5 bases; unmatched junction nucleotides: 5. CDR1 is SGHTA and CDR2 is FQGTGA in the germline V gene. CDR3 region: CASSRGGDDEQYF. The CDR3 DNA reads TGTGCCAGCAGCCGGGGGGGGGACGACGAGCAGTACTTC. The full variable domain, in which reference TRBV7-3 and TRBJ2-7 provide the parts outside the CDR3, is GAGVSQTPSNKVTEKGKYVELRCDPISGHTALYWYRQSLGQGPEFLIYFQGTGAADDSGLPNDRFFAVRPEGSVSTLKIQRTERGDSAVYLCASSRGGDDEQYFGPGTRLTVT.

This clonotype turned up a few times. One junction end disagrees with the germline gene, perhaps due to a read error. The chain carries TRBV7-2 and TRBJ1-1; 9 bases fit TRBD1. The CDR3 totals 14 residues. The germline V gene has CDR1 SGHTA and CDR2 FQGNSA. The CDR3 region is CASSQGTGIPEAFF. The CDR3 DNA reads TGCGCCAGCAGCCAAGGGACAGGGATACCTGAAGCTTTCTTT.

The V and J genes are TRBV29-1 and TRBJ2-5; no clear D. Trimming removed 6 bases from V and 5 bases from J, with 7 bases in between. This CDR3 spans 10 amino acids. Germline V lookup: CDR1 SQVTM, CDR2 ANQGSEA. CDR3 sequence reads: CSVSRETQYF. CDR3 nucleotide sequence: TGCAGCGTGTCCCGGGAGACCCAGTACTTC. The full variable domain, with the rest looked up from reference TRBV29-1 and TRBJ2-5, is SAVISQKPSRDICQRGTSLTIQCQVDSQVTMMFWYRQQPGQSLTLIATANQGSEATYESGFVIDKFPISRPNLTFSTLTVSNMSPEDSSIYLCSVSRETQYFGPGTRLLVL.

This clonotype was counted between two and nine times. A much more abundant neighbour one base away suggests this may be a read error. The chain employs TRBV2 and TRBJ2-7, with D perhaps matching TRBD2 (6 bases). The CDR3 extends over 13 amino acids. The germline gives CDR1 SNHLY, CDR2 FYNNEI. The CDR3 spells CASSREPRYEQCF. CDR3 DNA sequence: TGTGCCAGCAGCCGGGAGCCCCGTTACGAGCAGTGCTTC.

This clonotype has ten or more counts. The chain is built from TRBV7-2 and TRBJ1-2; tentative D call: TRBD1 (5 bases). The CDR3 is 15 residues long. Germline CDR1 and CDR2: SGHTA and FQGNSA. Trimming left V 5 bases short and J 5 bases short, with 18 bases between. The CDR3 bases are TGTGCCAGCAGCCTATCGGTGGGGCTGCATTATGGCTACACCTTC. Its protein product is CASSLSVGLHYGYTF.

CDR3 loop: CASSSDRGTNEKLFF. Written as DNA, the CDR3 is TGTGCCAGCAGCTCGGACAGGGGTACTAATGAAAAACTGTTTTTT. This rearrangement joins TRBV11-2 to TRBJ1-4; 9 bases fit TRBD1. With 4 bases clipped from V and 2 bases from J, the junction kept 2 bases outside the gene matches. The V gene's germline CDR1 is SGHAT and CDR2 FQNNGV. There are 15 residues in the CDR3.

This clonotype was seen a handful of times. The gene calls are TRBV7-3 and TRBJ1-6; 9 bases fit TRBD1. Germline V CDR1 and CDR2: SGHTA, FQGTGA. The CDR3 sequence is 17 residues long. The V gene end was trimmed by 1 base and the J gene end by 3 bases; junction bases not matched to a gene: 4. CDR3 bases: TGTGCCAGCAGCTTAAGGATGACAGGGGGCTATAATTCACCCCTCCACTTT. Its translation is CASSLRMTGGYNSPLHF.

J is TRBJ1-1 and V is TRBV6-4; perhaps TRBD1 as D (5 bases). The CDR3 sequence is 16 residues long. Trimming stripped 2 bases from V and 1 base from J, with 14 bases between. Germline values: CDR1 MRHNA, CDR2 SNTAGT. CDR3 bases: TGTGCCAGCAGTGACCCCGGGACGGCCACGAACACTGAAGCTTTCTTT. It is translated as CASSDPGTATNTEAFF.

The chain recombines TRBV2 with TRBJ2-5; D remains ambiguous. CDR1 is SNHLY, CDR2 FYNNEI, per germline. This CDR3 spans 12 amino acids. The germline V and J ends were trimmed by 6 bases and 9 bases, with 14 bases remaining between them. CDR3 nucleotide sequence: TGTGCCAGCAGGGTGAGCCAATCGGCCCAGTACTTC. Translating gives CASRVSQSAQYF.

A few counts support this clonotype. The chain is built from TRBV6-5 and TRBJ2-5, with 7 nucleotides matching TRBD1. The CDR3 loop spans 12 amino acids. CDR1 MNHEY and CDR2 SVGAGI come from the germline V gene. V dropped 6 bases and J dropped 5; count of bases not matched to a gene: 3. The CDR3 loop is CASRQGKETQYF. DNA for the CDR3: TGTGCCAGCAGACAGGGGAAGGAGACCCAGTACTTC.

This clonotype was seen more than once but under ten times. The V gene is TRBV12-3 or TRBV12-4, the J gene TRBJ2-5; 10 bases are a match to TRBD2. V was clipped by 5 bases and J by 4 bases; unmatched bases: 7. The CDR3 length is 15 residues. CDR3 bases: TGTGCCAGCAGTACACTAGCGGGGCCGGGAGAGACCCAGTACTTC. Protein product: CASSTLAGPGETQYF.

The V and J genes are TRBV19 and TRBJ1-5; D uncertain. The CDR3 consists of 14 residues. The germline V gene has CDR1 LNHDA and CDR2 SQIVND (reference sequence). Trimming stripped 3 bases from V and 1 base from J, with 7 bases between. The chain's CDR3 is CASSILNSNQPQHF. The CDR3 coding sequence is TGTGCCAGTAGTATTCTGAACAGCAATCAGCCCCAGCATTTT.

The chain's CDR3 is CASSPLGGGGDEQYF. CDR3 DNA: TGTGCCAGCAGCCCACTAGGCGGGGGTGGGGACGAGCAGTACTTC. The chain is built from TRBV11-1 and TRBJ2-7; 7 nucleotides match TRBD2. Germline CDR1 is SGHAT and CDR2 is FQDESV (reference sequence). The CDR3 has 15 amino acids. V trimming: 5 bases; J trimming: 5 bases; junction bases outside the gene matches: 12.